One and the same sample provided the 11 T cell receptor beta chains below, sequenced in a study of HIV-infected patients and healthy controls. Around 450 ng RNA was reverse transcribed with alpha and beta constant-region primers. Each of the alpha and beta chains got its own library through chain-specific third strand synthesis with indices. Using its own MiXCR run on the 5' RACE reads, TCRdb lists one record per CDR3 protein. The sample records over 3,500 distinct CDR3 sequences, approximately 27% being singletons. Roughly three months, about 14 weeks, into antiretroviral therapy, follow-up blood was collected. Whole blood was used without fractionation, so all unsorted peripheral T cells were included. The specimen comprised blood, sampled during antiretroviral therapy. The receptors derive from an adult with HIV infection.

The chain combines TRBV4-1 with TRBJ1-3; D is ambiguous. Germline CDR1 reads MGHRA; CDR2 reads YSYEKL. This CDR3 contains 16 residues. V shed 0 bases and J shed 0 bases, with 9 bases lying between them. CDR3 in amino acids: CASSQDGTISGNTIYF. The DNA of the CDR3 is TGCGCCAGCAGCCAAGACGGCACCATCTCTGGAAACACCATATATTTT.

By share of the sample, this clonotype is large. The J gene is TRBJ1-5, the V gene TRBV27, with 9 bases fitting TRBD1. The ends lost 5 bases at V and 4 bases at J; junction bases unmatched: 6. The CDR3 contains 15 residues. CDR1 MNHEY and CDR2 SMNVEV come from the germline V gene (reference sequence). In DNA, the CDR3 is TGTGCCAGCAGTCCCGGGACAGGGTTTAATCAGCCCCAGCATTTT. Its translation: CASSPGTGFNQPQHF.

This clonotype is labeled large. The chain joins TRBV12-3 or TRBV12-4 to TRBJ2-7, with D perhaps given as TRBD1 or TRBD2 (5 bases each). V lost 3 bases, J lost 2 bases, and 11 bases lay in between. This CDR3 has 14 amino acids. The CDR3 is CASSFQGATYEQYF. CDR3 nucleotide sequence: TGTGCCAGCAGTTTTCAGGGAGCGACCTACGAGCAGTACTTC.

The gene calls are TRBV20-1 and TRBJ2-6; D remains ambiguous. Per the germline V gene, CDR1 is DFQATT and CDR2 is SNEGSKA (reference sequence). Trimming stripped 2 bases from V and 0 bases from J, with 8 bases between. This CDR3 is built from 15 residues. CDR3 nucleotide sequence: TGCAGTGCTAGAACTGGGCCCTCTGGGGCCAACGTCCTGACTTTC. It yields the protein CSARTGPSGANVLTF.

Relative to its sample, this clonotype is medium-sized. The CDR3 sequence: CASSLAQGAIILSTGELFF. CDR3 in DNA: TGTGCCAGCAGTTTAGCACAGGGGGCGATAATATTGAGTACCGGGGAGCTGTTTTTT. This rearrangement joins TRBV12-3 or TRBV12-4 to TRBJ2-2, with 9 nucleotides matching TRBD1. The junction had 13 bases not matched to a gene; V was cut back by 0 bases and J by 5 bases. The CDR3 has 19 amino acids.

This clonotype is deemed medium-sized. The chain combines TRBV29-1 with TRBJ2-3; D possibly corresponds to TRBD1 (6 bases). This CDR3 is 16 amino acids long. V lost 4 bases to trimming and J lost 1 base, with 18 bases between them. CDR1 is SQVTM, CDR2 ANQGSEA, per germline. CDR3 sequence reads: CSVGGIERQGTDTQYF. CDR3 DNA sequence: TGCAGCGTTGGGGGAATCGAAAGACAGGGCACAGATACGCAGTATTTT.

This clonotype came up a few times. The CDR3 nucleotides read TGTGCCAGCAGCTTAACTCTCCTTGGCAGAACCGGGGAGCTGTTTTTT. This translates into CASSLTLLGRTGELFF. V usage is TRBV7-3 and J usage is TRBJ2-2; D remains unclear. With 0 bases removed from V and 5 bases from J, the gap between germline ends came to 13 bases. CDR3 size: 16 residues. Germline V lookup: CDR1 SGHTA, CDR2 FQGTGA.

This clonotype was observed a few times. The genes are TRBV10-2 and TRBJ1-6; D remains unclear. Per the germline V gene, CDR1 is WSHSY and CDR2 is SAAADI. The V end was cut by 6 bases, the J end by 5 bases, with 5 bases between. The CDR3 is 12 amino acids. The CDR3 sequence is CASSPDNSPLHF. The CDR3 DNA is TGCGCCAGCAGCCCAGATAATTCACCCCTCCACTTT.

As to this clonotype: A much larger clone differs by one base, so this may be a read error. In DNA, the CDR3 is TGCAGTGCTAGAGACCCGACAGGGAGGTTGGAGGAGACCGAGTACTTC. This codes for CSARDPTGRLEETEYF. The rearrangement uses TRBV20-1 and TRBJ2-5, with D perhaps matching TRBD1 (7 bases). Germline CDR1 is DFQATT and CDR2 is SNEGSKA (reference sequence). The CDR3 covers 16 residues.

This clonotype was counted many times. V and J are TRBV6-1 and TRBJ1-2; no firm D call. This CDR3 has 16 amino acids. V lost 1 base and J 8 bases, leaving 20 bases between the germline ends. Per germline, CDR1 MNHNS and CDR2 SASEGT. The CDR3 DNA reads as TGTGCCAGCAGTGAAGGTGTGGGGTTATCACCCGGGGGCTACACCTTC. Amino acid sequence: CASSEGVGLSPGGYTF.

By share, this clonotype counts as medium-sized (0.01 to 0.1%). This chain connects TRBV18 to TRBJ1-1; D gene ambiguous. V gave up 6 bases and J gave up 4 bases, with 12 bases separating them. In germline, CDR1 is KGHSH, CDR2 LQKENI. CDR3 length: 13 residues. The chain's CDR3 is CASSRRGGTEAFF. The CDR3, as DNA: TGTGCCAGCTCCCGACGGGGTGGCACTGAAGCTTTCTTT. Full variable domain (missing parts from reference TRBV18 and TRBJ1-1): NAGVMQNPRHLVRRRGQEARLRCSPMKGHSHVYWYRQLPEEGLKFMVYLQKENIIDESGMPKERFSAEFPKEGPSILRIQQVVRGDSAAYFCASSRRGGTEAFFGQGTRLTVV.